The 26 T cell receptor beta chains in this list originate from one sample, sequenced in a study of neurological immune-mediated disorders. Using its own MiXCR run on the 5' RACE reads, TCRdb lists one record per CDR3 protein. The profile shows approximately 100,000 distinct CDR3 sequences, roughly 3.5% of them singletons. What was sequenced was PBMCs. These receptor sequences come from a woman aged 45-65 years with multiple sclerosis.

This clonotype came up many times. The rearrangement joins TRBV5-1 to TRBJ1-6; 10 bases are shared with TRBD1. The CDR3 sequence is 17 residues long. Trimming took 3 bases from V and 5 from J; bases not matched to a gene: 8. Germline V gene lookup returns CDR1 SGHRS and CDR2 YFSETQ. CDR3 sequence: CASSSGTGAENNSPLHF. The CDR3 DNA reads as TGCGCCAGCAGCTCCGGGACAGGGGCGGAGAATAATTCACCCCTCCACTTT.

This clonotype occurred many times. This chain links TRBV5-6 with TRBJ2-1, with D possibly TRBD2 on 5 matching bases. The V gene's germline CDR1 is SGHDT and CDR2 YYEEEE. There are 17 residues in the CDR3. V lost 1 base and J 4 bases, leaving 18 bases between the germline ends. The CDR3 region is CASSLPGLASPYNEQFF. CDR3 in DNA: TGTGCCAGCAGCTTGCCAGGACTGGCCAGCCCGTACAATGAGCAGTTCTTC.

This clonotype was found many times. The chain uses TRBV12-3 or TRBV12-4 and TRBJ2-7, with TRBD1 matching 7 bases. V shed 9 bases, J shed 3 bases, and the junction held 2 bases outside the gene matches. There are 11 residues in the CDR3. CDR3 sequence reads: CASRQGYEQYF. CDR3 coding DNA: TGTGCCAGTCGACAGGGCTACGAGCAGTACTTC.

This clonotype is deemed medium-sized. The chain uses TRBV7-2 and TRBJ1-1, with D unclear. CDR3 size: 13 residues. Germline V CDR1 and CDR2: SGHTA, FQGNSA. Trimming left V 6 bases short and J 1 base short, with 9 bases between. CDR3 sequence: CASSVSGNTEAFF. CDR3 DNA sequence: TGTGCCAGCAGTGTAAGCGGGAACACTGAAGCTTTCTTT.

Ten or more counts support this clonotype. CDR3 nucleotide sequence: TGCAGTGCTCTCCTAGAGGGGGGCTATGGCTACACCTTC. Amino acids: CSALLEGGYGYTF. The V gene is TRBV20-1, the J gene TRBJ1-2; a possible D gene is TRBD1 (6 bases). Trimming cost V 5 bases and J 4 bases, with 14 bases left between them. Per the germline V gene, CDR1 is DFQATT and CDR2 is SNEGSKA (reference sequence). This CDR3 spans 13 amino acids.

This clonotype was detected many times. The chain is built from TRBV28 and TRBJ1-1; TRBD1 is a possible D gene (5 bases). The V gene's germline CDR1 is MDHEN and CDR2 SYDVKM. Trimming shortened V by 3 bases and J by 11 bases, and 13 bases separated the two germline ends. The CDR3 length is 12 residues. In DNA form, the CDR3 reads TGTGCCAGCAGTTTTTTGACAGTTCATGCTTTCTTT. It encodes CASSFLTVHAFF.

This clonotype was picked up a small number of times. This chain uses TRBV5-1 with TRBJ2-3; 15 bases are shared with TRBD2. The CDR3 extends over 19 amino acids. V dropped 5 bases and J dropped 4; count of bases not matched to a gene: 14. The germline V gene has CDR1 SGHRS and CDR2 YFSETQ. The CDR3 sequence: CASSPARTSGGAIPDTQYF. The DNA of the CDR3 is TGCGCCAGCAGTCCCGCCCGGACTAGCGGGGGGGCAATCCCAGATACGCAGTATTTT. Full variable domain (outside the CDR3, taken from reference TRBV5-1 and TRBJ2-3): KAGVTQTPRYLIKTRGQQVTLSCSPISGHRSVSWYQQTPGQGLQFLFEYFSETQRNKGNFPGRFSGRQFSNSRSEMNVSTLELGDSALYLCASSPARTSGGAIPDTQYFGPGTRLTVL.

This clonotype occurred many times. The chain uses TRBV20-1 and TRBJ2-5, with 8 bases that match TRBD1. CDR1 and CDR2 (germline): DFQATT, SNEGSKA (reference sequence). The CDR3 has 16 amino acids. Losses at the gene ends were 2 bases for V and 0 bases for J; bases not matched to a gene: 8. In DNA, the CDR3 is TGCAGTGCTAGATTCCTACAGGGGGGATACCAAGAGACCCAGTACTTC. Protein: CSARFLQGGYQETQYF.

This clonotype showed up many times. The chain links TRBV10-3 to TRBJ2-5; D ambiguous. This CDR3 has 15 residues. Trimming removed 2 bases at V and 5 bases at J, with 15 bases between. Germline CDR1 reads ENHRY; CDR2 reads SYGVKD. The CDR3 is CAISERLYGWETQYF. The CDR3 DNA sequence: TGTGCCATCAGTGAGCGTTTATATGGGTGGGAGACCCAGTACTTC.

This clonotype was observed a handful of times. The V gene is TRBV20-1, the J gene TRBJ2-7; 7 nucleotides line up with TRBD2. Trimming removed 4 bases from V and 2 bases from J; junction bases left unmatched: 14. The germline CDR1 and CDR2 sequences are DFQATT and SNEGSKA (reference sequence). The CDR3 length is 16 residues. CDR3 DNA: TGCAGTGCTACCCGACCTCAAGCGGGGAACCCCTACGAGCAGTACTTC. Residues: CSATRPQAGNPYEQYF.

This clonotype was found a few times. The J gene is TRBJ2-2, the V gene TRBV11-2; 8 bases line up with TRBD1. The V and J ends lost 5 bases and 4 bases, in that order; junction bases with no gene match: 6. Looked up from germline, CDR1 is SGHAT and CDR2 is FQNNGV. This CDR3 comprises 15 residues. The CDR3 DNA sequence: TGTGCCAGCAGCCTGGACAGGGTGGGCACCGGGGAGCTGTTTTTT. Protein product: CASSLDRVGTGELFF.

This clonotype was counted ten times or more. The rearrangement uses TRBV5-8 and TRBJ2-5; TRBD2 matches 8 bases. CDR3 size: 15 residues. The germline CDR1 and CDR2 sequences are SGHTS and YDEGEE. The V segment lost 2 bases and the J segment 0 bases; nucleotides outside the gene matches: 3. The CDR3 spells CASSLRGGYQETQYF. CDR3 in DNA: TGTGCCAGCAGCTTACGGGGGGGGTACCAAGAGACCCAGTACTTC.

Many counts were recorded for this clonotype. The chain combines TRBV4-1 with TRBJ1-6; D unclear. V lost 0 bases, J lost 0 bases, and 12 bases lay in between. Germline lookup yields CDR1 MGHRA and CDR2 YSYEKL. The CDR3 extends over 18 amino acids. The CDR3: CASSQDLSRLSYNSPLHF. The CDR3 region has the DNA TGCGCCAGCAGCCAAGATCTTTCTCGGCTCTCCTATAATTCACCCCTCCACTTT.

This clonotype has at least ten counts. The chain couples TRBV5-1 to TRBJ2-7; 10 bases are a match to TRBD1. V gave up 4 bases and J gave up 5 bases; unmatched junction bases: 12. The CDR3 runs 16 residues. Germline loops: CDR1 SGHRS, CDR2 YFSETQ. CDR3 sequence: CASSPSGWTGGNEQYF. The CDR3 nucleotides read TGCGCCAGCAGCCCATCTGGTTGGACAGGGGGGAACGAGCAGTACTTC.

The table lists this clonotype with many counts. The rearrangement links TRBV7-9 to TRBJ2-3; no reliable D call. The germline gives CDR1 SEHNR, CDR2 FQNEAQ (reference sequence). This CDR3 has 16 residues. Trimming removed 5 bases at V and 0 bases at J, with 15 bases between. The CDR3 reads CASSLRTLSSTDTQYF. Written as DNA, the CDR3 is TGTGCCAGCAGCCTTAGGACCCTTTCTAGCACAGATACGCAGTATTTT.

The sample holds many counts of this clonotype. The chain couples TRBV24-1 to TRBJ2-3; 11 nucleotides match TRBD2. With V trimmed by 3 bases and J by 4 bases, 8 bases remained unmatched. Germline assignment: CDR1 KGHDR and CDR2 SFDVKD. The CDR3 covers 17 residues. This chain's CDR3 is CATSDPLGLAGADTQYF. The CDR3 DNA follows: TGTGCCACCAGTGATCCCTTAGGACTAGCGGGTGCAGATACGCAGTATTTT.

This clonotype occurred many times. The V gene is TRBV20-1, the J gene TRBJ2-7; TRBD1 is a possible D gene (6 bases). Per the germline V gene, CDR1 is DFQATT and CDR2 is SNEGSKA (reference sequence). This CDR3 is 15 amino acids long. Trimming removed 2 bases from V and 0 bases from J, with 14 bases in between. Written as DNA, the CDR3 is TGCAGTGCTAGACCAGACAGGCTAAGCTCCTACGAGCAGTACTTC. It specifies CSARPDRLSSYEQYF.

The table lists this clonotype with many counts. The gene calls are TRBV13 and TRBJ2-3, with D perhaps TRBD2 (5 bases). Deletions cut 3 bases from V and 3 bases from J, with 7 bases between. The CDR3 covers 13 residues. Germline values: CDR1 PRHDT, CDR2 FYEKMQ (reference sequence). The CDR3 loop is CASSFRGTDTQYF. CDR3 nucleotides: TGTGCCAGCAGCTTTCGGGGAACAGATACGCAGTATTTT.

This clonotype occurred many times. The V and J genes are TRBV20-1 and TRBJ2-2; D is uncertain. V dropped 6 bases and J dropped 0 bases, with 14 bases sitting between them. CDR1 and CDR2 from the germline V gene are DFQATT and SNEGSKA (reference sequence). The CDR3 covers 15 residues. CDR3 in amino acids: CSAHPRAPNTGELFF. CDR3 in DNA: TGCAGTGCCCACCCCCGGGCCCCGAACACCGGGGAGCTGTTTTTT.

This clonotype was seen repeatedly, ten times or more. The chain links TRBV16 to TRBJ1-5; tentatively, D is TRBD1 (6 bases). The germline gives CDR1 KGHSY, CDR2 FQNENV. Trimming stripped 4 bases from V and 7 bases from J, with 14 bases between. The CDR3 covers 14 residues. The CDR3 DNA is TGTGCCAGCAGCCCGCCTGGGACATTGCAGCCCCAGCATTTT. The encoded protein is CASSPPGTLQPQHF.

In its sample, this clonotype was seen many times. The V call is TRBV5-1, the J call TRBJ2-6, with 8 bases lining up with TRBD1. Trimming took 4 bases from V and 3 from J; bases not matched to a gene: 6. Germline-derived CDR1 and CDR2 are SGHRS and YFSETQ. There are 16 residues in the CDR3. The CDR3 bases are TGCGCCAGCAGCATCACAGGGGGAGGTGGGGCCAACGTCCTGACTTTC. Residues: CASSITGGGGANVLTF.

Ten or more counts support this clonotype. The chain combines TRBV20-1 with TRBJ2-5, with 9 positions matching TRBD2. CDR1 is DFQATT, CDR2 SNEGSKA, per germline (reference sequence). The CDR3 totals 16 residues. After removal of 0 bases from V and 5 bases from J, the junction contained 10 bases not matched to a gene. CDR3 amino acids: CSARDVGGGAIETQYF. The CDR3, as DNA: TGCAGTGCTAGAGACGTGGGCGGGGGGGCCATCGAGACCCAGTACTTC.

This clonotype was picked up many times. This sequence joins TRBV5-5 and TRBJ2-5; D unclear. V shed 1 base and J shed 1 base, with 14 bases lying between them. Per germline, CDR1 SGHKS and CDR2 YYEKEE (reference sequence). This CDR3 comprises 16 residues. This CDR3 is CASSLLGQDLQETQYF. As DNA, the CDR3 is TGTGCCAGCAGCTTGTTAGGGCAGGACCTCCAAGAGACCCAGTACTTC.

About this clonotype itself: Sequence at one end of the junction differs from germline and may be a read error. The gene calls are TRBV9 and TRBJ1-3, with D perhaps TRBD1 (6 bases). Per the germline V gene, CDR1 is SGDLS and CDR2 is YYNGEE. The CDR3 has 14 amino acids. The CDR3: CASSPGGSGKTIYF. For the CDR3, the DNA is TGTGCCAGCAGCCCCGGGGGCTCTGGAAAAACCATATATTTT.

This clonotype was found many times. The genes are TRBV5-1 and TRBJ1-5; a weak D match, TRBD1 (5 bases). Trimming removed 0 bases from V and 11 bases from J, with 21 bases in between. Germline lookup yields CDR1 SGHRS and CDR2 YFSETQ. The CDR3 contains 16 residues. The CDR3 region is CASSLGLGQGGDTQHF. The CDR3 DNA is TGCGCCAGCAGCTTGGGTTTAGGGCAGGGTGGAGATACCCAGCATTTT. The full variable domain, its missing parts supplied by reference TRBV5-1 and TRBJ1-5, is KAGVTQTPRYLIKTRGQQVTLSCSPISGHRSVSWYQQTPGQGLQFLFEYFSETQRNKGNFPGRFSGRQFSNSRSEMNVSTLELGDSALYLCASSLGLGQGGDTQHFGDGTRLSIL.

In this sample, this clonotype turned up many times. The V and J genes are TRBV9 and TRBJ2-1; 15 positions match TRBD2. CDR1 and CDR2 from the germline V gene are SGDLS and YYNGEE. Trimming removed 4 bases from V and 8 bases from J; junction bases left unmatched: 16. This CDR3 spans 19 amino acids. The CDR3 is CASSPTDRTSGGAFYEQFF. In nucleotides, the CDR3 is TGTGCCAGCAGCCCTACAGACCGGACTAGCGGGGGGGCCTTCTATGAGCAGTTCTTC.